This TCR beta chain was recorded in a study of T cells in Graves' hyperthyroidism and ophthalmopathy. Study-level information: Peripheral blood samples were taken at initial diagnosis, prior to any treatment.

Regarding this clonotype: Its antigen is not identified. A read error may be the cause here, since a much bigger clone is one base away.

TCR beta CDR3 sequences were amplified from RNA transcripts. Primed by the HTBI set, a first-round RT-PCR was run on the TCR CDR3. From the multiplex PCR reads, TCRdb called clonotypes with MiXCR, one entry per CDR3 protein. In the table there are under 400,000 distinct CDR3 sequences, around 25% of which are singletons. Stable disease denoted Graves' hyperthyroidism without ophthalmopathy progression within 18 months. The CDR3 consists of 15 residues. CDR1 and CDR2 (germline): SNHLY, FYNNEI. V dropped 7 bases and J dropped 5; count of bases not matched to a gene: 11. Study-wide results and caveats: The model made its ophthalmopathy prediction, and onset followed a median approximately 6 months later.

The rearrangement links TRBV2 to TRBJ2-7; the match to TRBD1 covers 10 bases. Sequences were obtained from blood. The sequence was collected from a man aged 50 or older with Graves' hyperthyroidism. The CDR3: CASNNGDRGTHEQYF. The CDR3 DNA sequence: TGTGCCAGCAATAACGGGGACAGGGGAACCCACGAGCAGTACTTC.